The present entry profiles one TCR beta chain with its context. Antigen: not known. The germline CDR1 and CDR2 sequences are MNHEY and SMNVEV (reference sequence). The length of the CDR3 is 16 residues. Unmatched junction bases numbered 2, after V lost 1 base and J lost 3 bases. These data originate in a study of T cell responses to AZD1222 COVID-19 vaccine. General study points: Baseline seropositivity occurred in only six AZD1222 recipients. Along spike, vaccine-associated CD4 TCRs were found throughout, with dominance at 160-218 and 743-854. Per reports, nearly half of all spike-specific TCRs target regions that are unmutated in variants. Females made up more of the donors, who were largely white British, and clonal diversity may have come out too low.

The data were produced by immunoSEQ multiplex PCR, yet TCRdb's version contains in-frame clones alone and is incomplete. The table records more than 120,000 clones, 92% of them present only once. The origin of this receptor is an adult who received the AZD1222 COVID-19 vaccine. The input for sequencing was peripheral blood, taken 28 days after the second AZD1222 dose. The rearrangement joins TRBV27 to TRBJ2-2; 10 bases map to TRBD2. The CDR3 coding sequence is TGTGCCAGCAGTTTATGGACTAGCGGACACACCGGGGAGCTGTTTTTT. Its translation: CASSLWTSGHTGELFF.